This T cell receptor beta chain is drawn from a study of blood T cell repertoires in COVID-19. As for the study in general: The United States, Italy and Spain were the sources of the acute and convalescent COVID-19 samples. Nucleic acid was either cDNA or gDNA, and it came from T cells, B-cell-depleted T cells, or PBMCs.

This clone was observed once. The CDR3 has 14 residues. Germline CDR1 LGHDT, CDR2 YNNKEL (reference sequence). The ends lost 2 bases at V and 0 bases at J; junction bases unmatched: 0. In the authors' workflow: Amplification with reference gene primers provided the estimates of nucleated cell counts. Measured with immunoSEQ multiplex PCR; TCRdb has only the in-frame clones, and not every one. That table supplies the V and J calls and clone size; D and trimming were determined from the DNA. Of around 100,000 clones listed, 80% to 95% are singletons. Sequenced: peripheral blood. V usage is TRBV3-1 (or the pseudogene TRBV3-2) and J usage is TRBJ2-7, with TRBD1 matching 8 bases. This clonotype was obtained from a man aged 50-60 years with active COVID-19. The CDR3 DNA sequence: TGTGCCAGCAGCCAACAGGGGGCCTCCTACGAGCAGTACTTC. Its translation is CASSQQGASYEQYF.